A selection of T cell receptor beta chains follows, all from one sample in a study of cytomegalovirus exposure and HLA in healthy donors. The method was immunoSEQ multiplex PCR; TCRdb's version includes in-frame clones alone and lacks a portion of them. The data contain 130,000 to 150,000 clones, under 80% of them singletons. Sample: PBMCs. All receptors come from a male donor in good health and CMV-seronegative. Each CDR3 is given with its conserved first and last residue. The D gene is left open where the match is weak. Rows may omit the clone size; those that give it use once, few, many or a size class.

CDR3 protein,CDR3 DNA,clone size,D gene,V gene,J gene
CASSVAPNLAGGNRDTGELFF,TGTGCCAGCAGCGTAGCTCCTAACCTAGCGGGGGGGAATAGAGACACCGGGGAGCTGTTTTTT,.,TRBD2,TRBV9,TRBJ2-2
CATSRDPRTNTEAFF,TGTGCCACCAGCAGAGATCCCAGGACAAACACTGAAGCTTTCTTT,.,.,TRBV15,TRBJ1-1
CSVDRNSEAFF,TGCAGTGTGGACAGAAATTCTGAAGCTTTCTTT,.,.,TRBV20-1,TRBJ1-1
CASSPDRIPNYGYTF,TGTGCCAGCAGCCCCGACAGAATACCTAACTATGGCTACACCTTC,.,.,TRBV5-4,TRBJ1-2
CASSYSRTGVPYEQYF,TGTGCCAGCAGTTACAGTAGGACAGGGGTTCCCTACGAGCAGTACTTC,.,TRBD1,TRBV6-5,TRBJ2-7
CASTLKRKTGFCVGGYTF,TGTGCCAGCACGCTGAAGCGAAAAACAGGGTTCTGCGTAGGAGGCTACACCTTC,.,.,TRBV7-4,TRBJ1-2
CASSLGLAGGVATDTQYF,TGCGCCAGCAGCTTGGGACTAGCGGGGGGGGTGGCAACAGATACGCAGTATTTT,few,TRBD2,TRBV5-1,TRBJ2-3
CASNPGQGVRDLNEQFF,TGTGCCAGTAACCCGGGACAGGGGGTTCGGGATCTCAATGAGCAGTTCTTC,.,TRBD1,TRBV19,TRBJ2-1
CASMGYPQGEQYF,TGTGCCAGTATGGGTTACCCCCAGGGCGAGCAGTACTTC,.,.,TRBV19,TRBJ2-7
CASSSGLAGGLHEQYF,TGCGCCAGCAGCTCGGGACTAGCGGGAGGTCTCCACGAGCAGTACTTC,.,TRBD2,TRBV5-1,TRBJ2-7
CASSETGTLRREYGYTF,TGTGCCAGCAGCGAGACCGGGACTCTCCGCAGAGAGTATGGCTACACCTTC,.,.,TRBV13,TRBJ1-2
CASSYLGQGTGELFF,TGCGCCAGCAGCTACTTGGGACAGGGGACCGGGGAGCTGTTTTTT,.,TRBD1,TRBV5-1,TRBJ2-2
CASSYSTGATSHEQYF,TGTGCCAGCAGTTACTCGACAGGGGCCACCTCCCACGAGCAGTACTTC,once,TRBD1,TRBV6-6,TRBJ2-7
CATSRDRGLYTEAFF,TGTGCCACCAGCAGAGATAGGGGATTGTACACTGAAGCTTTCTTT,.,.,TRBV15,TRBJ1-1
CASSQFLGGGAAETQYF,TGCGCCAGCAGCCAATTTCTGGGCGGGGGGGCCGCAGAGACCCAGTACTTC,.,TRBD2,TRBV4-1,TRBJ2-5
CASSQVQGSYEQYF,TGTGCCAGCAGCCAAGTTCAGGGCTCCTACGAGCAGTACTTC,.,.,TRBV4-2,TRBJ2-7
CASGFTTGSGNTIYF,TGTGCTAGTGGGTTCACGACAGGGTCTGGAAACACCATATATTTT,.,TRBD1,TRBV12-5,TRBJ1-3
CAAWTGGSEQYF,TGTGCCGCTTGGACAGGGGGCAGCGAGCAGTACTTC,few,TRBD1,TRBV27,TRBJ2-7
CASSQGGLAEISYEQYF,TGCGCCAGCAGCCAAGGTGGACTAGCGGAGATCTCCTACGAGCAGTACTTC,few,TRBD2,TRBV4-1,TRBJ2-7
CASSPGTVNEKLFF,TGTGCCAGCAGCCCCGGGACAGTTAATGAAAAACTGTTTTTT,.,TRBD1,TRBV5-8,TRBJ1-4
CASSRGQGDEKLFF,TGTGCCAGCAGCCGGGGACAAGGGGATGAAAAACTGTTTTTT,.,.,TRBV6-5,TRBJ1-4
CASSLVPGSETQYF,TGTGCCAGCAGCTTAGTGCCAGGGTCAGAGACCCAGTACTTC,.,.,TRBV7-3,TRBJ2-5